This is a list of T cell receptor beta chains from one sample in a study of blood T cell repertoires in COVID-19. Profiling relied on immunoSEQ multiplex PCR, and the TCRdb table lists in-frame clones only, not all of them. The repertoire has 200,000 to 250,000 clones, 81% of them found once; the top ten carry more than 8.5%. The specimen was PBMCs or T cells enriched from blood (not recorded which). These receptors were obtained from a woman aged 50 to 60 with acute COVID-19. The CDR3 runs from the conserved cysteine through the conserved F or W. Each record gives: clone size, V gene, J gene, D gene, CDR3 protein, CDR3 DNA. D genes are given only for firm matches. For some rows the clone size is stated as once, few or many, or as a class when expanded; others skip it.

clone size: -; V gene: TRBV29-1; J gene: TRBJ1-3; D gene: -; CDR3 protein: CSVEDRNRGGNTIYF; CDR3 DNA: TGCAGCGTTGAAGATCGGAACCGAGGGGGAAACACCATATATTTT
clone size: -; V gene: TRBV5-1; J gene: TRBJ2-2; D gene: -; CDR3 protein: CASSPGSTNTGELFF; CDR3 DNA: TGCGCCAGCAGCCCCGGTTCAACGAACACCGGGGAGCTGTTTTTT
clone size: -; V gene: TRBV7-6; J gene: TRBJ2-7; D gene: -; CDR3 protein: CASSLLGGIDEQYF; CDR3 DNA: TGTGCCAGCAGCTTATTGGGGGGAATAGACGAGCAGTACTTC
clone size: few; V gene: TRBV27; J gene: TRBJ2-3; D gene: -; CDR3 protein: CASSLTPVGSNTDTQYF; CDR3 DNA: TGTGCCAGCAGTCTTACCCCGGTGGGTAGCAACACAGATACGCAGTATTTT
clone size: -; V gene: TRBV27; J gene: TRBJ2-7; D gene: TRBD2; CDR3 protein: CASSILAGGPQEYF; CDR3 DNA: TGTGCCAGCAGTATACTAGCGGGAGGCCCGCAGGAGTACTTC
clone size: -; V gene: TRBV24-1; J gene: TRBJ1-6; D gene: -; CDR3 protein: CATSVSQERGGNSPLHF; CDR3 DNA: TGTGCCACCAGTGTGTCCCAGGAAAGGGGTGGAAATTCACCCCTCCACTTT
clone size: -; V gene: TRBV7-2; J gene: TRBJ2-3; D gene: TRBD2; CDR3 protein: CASSLAGTSETQYF; CDR3 DNA: TGTGCCAGCAGCTTAGCCGGGACTAGCGAGACGCAGTATTTT
clone size: -; V gene: TRBV24-1; J gene: TRBJ2-2; D gene: TRBD2; CDR3 protein: CATSDGLAGGDTGELFF; CDR3 DNA: TGTGCCACCAGTGACGGACTAGCGGGGGGCGACACCGGGGAGCTGTTTTTT
clone size: -; V gene: TRBV5-1; J gene: TRBJ1-2; D gene: TRBD1; CDR3 protein: CASSLAEQGTNYGYTF; CDR3 DNA: TGCGCCAGCAGCTTGGCCGAACAGGGGACAAACTATGGCTACACCTTC
clone size: -; V gene: TRBV4-3; J gene: TRBJ2-2; D gene: -; CDR3 protein: CASSQDHTKNTGELFF; CDR3 DNA: TGCGCCAGCAGCCAAGATCACACGAAAAACACCGGGGAGCTGTTTTTT
clone size: -; V gene: TRBV6-1; J gene: TRBJ2-5; D gene: TRBD2; CDR3 protein: CASSEALAGAIQETQYF; CDR3 DNA: TGTGCCAGCAGTGAAGCATTAGCGGGGGCGATACAAGAGACCCAGTACTTC
clone size: -; V gene: TRBV6-5; J gene: TRBJ1-5; D gene: -; CDR3 protein: CASSPGDSNQPQHF; CDR3 DNA: TGTGCCAGCAGCCCAGGTGATAGCAATCAGCCCCAGCATTTT
clone size: -; V gene: TRBV7-8; J gene: TRBJ1-2; D gene: TRBD1; CDR3 protein: CASSSQGASYGYTF; CDR3 DNA: TGTGCCAGCAGCTCCCAGGGGGCCAGCTATGGCTACACCTTC
clone size: -; V gene: TRBV11-3; J gene: TRBJ1-1; D gene: -; CDR3 protein: CASSPGGVFTGAFF; CDR3 DNA: TGTGCCAGCAGCCCCGGGGGGGTCTTCACCGGAGCTTTCTTT
clone size: -; V gene: TRBV5-5; J gene: TRBJ1-6; D gene: -; CDR3 protein: CASSPAPDRDNSPLHF; CDR3 DNA: TGTGCCAGCAGCCCCGCACCGGACAGAGATAATTCACCCCTCCACTTT
clone size: -; V gene: TRBV7-2; J gene: TRBJ2-2; D gene: -; CDR3 protein: CARPTPGNTGELFF; CDR3 DNA: TGTGCCAGGCCAACCCCGGGGAACACCGGGGAGCTGTTTTTT
clone size: -; V gene: TRBV28; J gene: TRBJ1-3; D gene: TRBD1; CDR3 protein: CASSIIPGQGVPGNTIYF; CDR3 DNA: TGTGCCAGCAGTATAATACCGGGACAGGGTGTCCCTGGAAACACCATATATTTT
clone size: -; V gene: TRBV7-9; J gene: TRBJ2-7; D gene: -; CDR3 protein: CASSFNYEQYF; CDR3 DNA: TGTGCCAGCAGCTTCAACTACGAGCAGTACTTC
clone size: -; V gene: TRBV14; J gene: TRBJ2-5; D gene: TRBD1; CDR3 protein: CASSPRTGGETQYF; CDR3 DNA: TGTGCCAGCAGCCCCCGGACAGGGGGAGAGACCCAGTACTTC
clone size: -; V gene: TRBV19; J gene: TRBJ1-2; D gene: TRBD1; CDR3 protein: CASSIQGANYGYTF; CDR3 DNA: TGTGCCAGTAGTATCCAGGGGGCAAACTATGGCTACACCTTC
clone size: -; V gene: TRBV25-1; J gene: TRBJ1-4; D gene: -; CDR3 protein: CASSEYGAGAEKLFF; CDR3 DNA: TGTGCCAGCAGTGAATATGGAGCGGGGGCTGAAAAACTGTTTTTT
clone size: -; V gene: TRBV4-1; J gene: TRBJ1-6; D gene: -; CDR3 protein: CASSQDLSTGRNSPLHF; CDR3 DNA: TGCGCCAGCAGCCAAGACTTGTCTACGGGAAGAAATTCACCCCTCCACTTT
clone size: -; V gene: TRBV2; J gene: TRBJ1-2; D gene: -; CDR3 protein: CASSRQGYGYTF; CDR3 DNA: TGTGCCAGCAGCCGACAAGGCTATGGCTACACCTTC
clone size: -; V gene: TRBV30; J gene: TRBJ1-1; D gene: -; CDR3 protein: CAFYRTEAFF; CDR3 DNA: TGTGCCTTCTACAGGACTGAAGCTTTCTTT
clone size: -; V gene: TRBV30; J gene: TRBJ2-1; D gene: -; CDR3 protein: CAWSLLGGIAYNEQFF; CDR3 DNA: TGTGCCTGGAGTCTCCTTGGCGGGATAGCCTACAATGAGCAGTTCTTC
clone size: -; V gene: TRBV28; J gene: TRBJ2-3; D gene: TRBD1; CDR3 protein: CASSSRQGGATDTQYF; CDR3 DNA: TGTGCCAGCAGTTCCCGACAGGGGGGGGCCACAGATACGCAGTATTTT
clone size: once; V gene: TRBV28; J gene: TRBJ1-1; D gene: -; CDR3 protein: CASRLRGGRTEAFF; CDR3 DNA: TGTGCCAGCAGACTAAGGGGTGGTCGGACTGAAGCTTTCTTT
clone size: -; V gene: TRBV29-1; J gene: TRBJ2-3; D gene: TRBD2; CDR3 protein: CSVAGLDVTQYF; CDR3 DNA: TGCAGCGTTGCGGGACTAGATGTTACGCAGTATTTT
clone size: -; V gene: TRBV7-2; J gene: TRBJ2-7; D gene: -; CDR3 protein: CASSKDSRREQYF; CDR3 DNA: TGTGCCAGCAGTAAGGACAGCCGGCGGGAGCAGTACTTC
clone size: -; V gene: TRBV7-2; J gene: TRBJ2-1; D gene: TRBD2; CDR3 protein: CASSRTSGSDSEQFF; CDR3 DNA: TGTGCCAGCAGCCGGACTAGCGGGAGCGACAGTGAGCAGTTCTTC
clone size: -; V gene: TRBV7-2; J gene: TRBJ1-2; D gene: TRBD1; CDR3 protein: CASSQPGQGAAGGYTF; CDR3 DNA: TGTGCCAGCAGCCAACCCGGACAGGGTGCCGCCGGGGGCTACACCTTC
clone size: few; V gene: TRBV30; J gene: TRBJ2-2; D gene: -; CDR3 protein: CAYPPKDITGELFF; CDR3 DNA: TGTGCCTACCCGCCCAAGGACATTACCGGGGAGCTGTTTTTT
clone size: -; V gene: TRBV7-2; J gene: TRBJ2-5; D gene: TRBD1; CDR3 protein: CASSGRDRAQETQYF; CDR3 DNA: TGTGCCAGCAGCGGCCGGGACAGGGCTCAAGAGACCCAGTACTTC
clone size: once; V gene: TRBV27; J gene: TRBJ2-7; D gene: TRBD2; CDR3 protein: CASSPGLGSARQYF; CDR3 DNA: TGTGCCTCGTCGCCGGGACTAGGGTCTGCTCGGCAGTACTTC
clone size: -; V gene: TRBV14; J gene: TRBJ2-1; D gene: TRBD2; CDR3 protein: CASSQDGLAGVNEQFF; CDR3 DNA: TGTGCCAGCAGCCAAGATGGGCTAGCGGGAGTGAATGAGCAGTTCTTC
clone size: -; V gene: TRBV30; J gene: TRBJ1-4; D gene: TRBD1; CDR3 protein: CAWSFQGEKLFF; CDR3 DNA: TGTGCCTGGAGTTTTCAGGGGGAGAAACTGTTTTTT
clone size: -; V gene: TRBV28; J gene: TRBJ2-3; D gene: TRBD1; CDR3 protein: CASRKRDSFFMRTDTQYF; CDR3 DNA: TGTGCCAGCAGGAAACGGGACAGCTTTTTTATGCGCACAGATACGCAGTATTTT
clone size: once; V gene: TRBV2; J gene: TRBJ2-3; D gene: TRBD2; CDR3 protein: CASSYGSGSDTQYF; CDR3 DNA: TGTGCCAGCAGTTACGGGAGCGGGAGCGATACGCAGTATTTT
clone size: -; V gene: TRBV30; J gene: TRBJ2-7; D gene: TRBD1; CDR3 protein: CAWSVGQGEVGQYF; CDR3 DNA: TGTGCCTGGAGTGTGGGACAGGGAGAGGTCGGGCAGTACTTC
clone size: -; V gene: TRBV28; J gene: TRBJ1-1; D gene: -; CDR3 protein: CASREVGMNTEAFF; CDR3 DNA: TGTGCCAGCAGGGAGGTGGGAATGAACACTGAAGCTTTCTTT
clone size: -; V gene: TRBV11-3; J gene: TRBJ1-6; D gene: -; CDR3 protein: CASSLDSQQVSPLHF; CDR3 DNA: TGTGCCAGCAGCTTAGATAGCCAGCAAGTTTCACCCCTCCACTTT
clone size: -; V gene: TRBV18; J gene: TRBJ1-4; D gene: -; CDR3 protein: CASSRAQTAYGEKLFF; CDR3 DNA: TGTGCCAGCTCACGAGCTCAGACAGCATATGGAGAAAAACTGTTTTTT
clone size: -; V gene: TRBV4-3; J gene: TRBJ2-4; D gene: TRBD2; CDR3 protein: CASSQERSSGGGNIQYF; CDR3 DNA: TGCGCCAGCAGCCAAGAAAGGTCCAGCGGGGGGGGAAACATTCAGTACTTC
clone size: few; V gene: TRBV28; J gene: TRBJ1-1; D gene: TRBD1; CDR3 protein: CASRRDRGTKGNTEAFF; CDR3 DNA: TGTGCCAGCAGGAGGGACAGGGGGACGAAGGGGAACACTGAAGCTTTCTTT
clone size: -; V gene: TRBV6-5; J gene: TRBJ2-1; D gene: TRBD2; CDR3 protein: CASKILAGSYNEQFF; CDR3 DNA: TGTGCCAGCAAGATCCTAGCGGGTTCTTACAATGAGCAGTTCTTC